A selection of T cell receptor beta chains follows, all from one sample in a study of CD8+ T cells in alopecia areata. TCRdb keeps only in-frame clones here, not all; method: immunoSEQ multiplex PCR. The table lists roughly 200,000 clones, about 60% of them singletons. Specimen: CD8+ T cells sorted from blood, collected at week 24, from a patient treated with tofacitinib. Receptor source: a human donor with alopecia areata. CDR3s include the opening cysteine and the closing phenylalanine or tryptophan. The D gene is left open where the match is weak.

D,V,J,CDR3
.,TRBV4-1,TRBJ2-5,CASSQTESETQYF
TRBD1,TRBV25-1,TRBJ1-2,CASSEWTGGSGYTF
TRBD1,TRBV7-8,TRBJ2-3,CASSLERQGRNTDTQYF
TRBD1,TRBV10-3,TRBJ2-2,CAIKGATGELFF
.,TRBV2,TRBJ1-1,CASSESTVRMFRAFF
.,TRBV6-5,TRBJ2-3,CASSIGRDTQYF
TRBD1,TRBV11-2,TRBJ2-7,CASSWTGDSYEQYF
.,TRBV15,TRBJ1-5,CATSRDLGRNQPQHF
TRBD2,TRBV7-8,TRBJ2-1,CASNPAGGNHNEQFF
.,TRBV29-1,TRBJ2-1,CSVEGGEDYNEQFF
.,TRBV6-5,TRBJ2-2,CASSYAVGANTGELFF
.,TRBV6-5,TRBJ1-4,CASTHEKLFF
TRBD1,TRBV13,TRBJ1-2,CASSSGTALLPYGYTF
TRBD2,TRBV5-6,TRBJ2-3,CASSLGLAGGPDTQYF
TRBD2,TRBV13,TRBJ2-2,CASSSGLAANTGELFF
.,TRBV5-1,TRBJ2-1,CASSHGGQSYNEQFF
.,TRBV9,TRBJ1-4,CASSDTGSHFNEKLFF
.,TRBV6-6,TRBJ2-5,CASSYDMKTQYF
.,TRBV28,TRBJ1-5,CASSAFNNQPQHF
TRBD1,TRBV15,TRBJ2-6,CATSRDGTGQGKSTGANVLTF
.,TRBV2,TRBJ2-7,CASKGGTRSYEQYF
TRBD1,TRBV29-1,TRBJ2-1,CSAVRDRGFF
.,TRBV30,TRBJ2-1,CAWSKRSEQFF
.,TRBV30,TRBJ1-5,CAWTSESGQPQHF
.,TRBV7-9,TRBJ1-2,CASSLEGSNYGYTF
.,TRBV27,TRBJ2-1,CASEGWDNEQFF
.,TRBV11-3,TRBJ2-7,CASSQAVDWEQYF
TRBD2,TRBV9,TRBJ2-5,CASSGGGAGRETQYF
.,TRBV18,TRBJ2-7,CASSHGSSEYEQYF
.,TRBV19,TRBJ2-2,CASSGSPNTGELFF
TRBD2,TRBV12-5,TRBJ2-5,CASGQPGGAEETQYF
.,TRBV9,TRBJ2-7,CASSKIPYEQYF
.,TRBV13,TRBJ1-5,CASSVGAAGNQPQHF
.,TRBV7-9,TRBJ1-5,CASSSDSRNSNQPQHF
.,TRBV27,TRBJ1-5,CASSAVLGGNQPQHF
.,TRBV2,TRBJ2-6,CASSEGQAANVLTF
.,TRBV30,TRBJ2-7,CAWSVGVGETSYEQYF
TRBD1,TRBV2,TRBJ2-7,CASMTGGNLYEQYF
.,TRBV5-6,TRBJ2-1,CASSSSGGYNEQFF
TRBD1,TRBV30,TRBJ2-2,CAWYTGTGNTGELFF
TRBD1,TRBV30,TRBJ2-3,CAWSDRAPDTQYF
.,TRBV4-1,TRBJ2-7,CASSQVVGDYEQYF
.,TRBV27,TRBJ1-6,CASSPGGGRFPLHF